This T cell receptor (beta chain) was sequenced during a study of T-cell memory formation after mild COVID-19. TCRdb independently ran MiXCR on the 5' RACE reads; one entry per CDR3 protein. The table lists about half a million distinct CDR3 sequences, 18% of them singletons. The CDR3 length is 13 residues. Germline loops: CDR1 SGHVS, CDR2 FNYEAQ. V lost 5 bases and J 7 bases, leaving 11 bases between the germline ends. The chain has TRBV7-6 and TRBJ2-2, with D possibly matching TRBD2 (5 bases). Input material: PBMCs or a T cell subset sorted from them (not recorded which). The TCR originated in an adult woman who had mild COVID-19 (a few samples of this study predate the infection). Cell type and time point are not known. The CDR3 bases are TGTGCCAGCAGCGTTCGGAGGATCGGGGAGCTGTTTTTT. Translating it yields CASSVRRIGELFF.